Reported below is one T cell receptor beta chain. Germline V gene sequence: CDR1 SGHRS, CDR2 YFSETQ. V lost 0 bases, J lost 5 bases, and 5 bases lay in between. The CDR3 runs to 12 residues. The sample belongs to a study of blood T cell repertoires in COVID-19. Overall study: Sources were T cells, B-cell-depleted T cells, or PBMCs; the material itself was cDNA or gDNA.

Produced via immunoSEQ multiplex PCR; TCRdb's table is partial and in-frame only. The sample carries about 190,000 clones, around nine tenths recorded once. The TCR was taken from a man aged 40-49 years with acute or convalescent COVID-19. Sequencing was done on a sample of peripheral blood. The genes are TRBV5-1 and TRBJ2-5; weak D call: TRBD2 (5 bases). For the CDR3, the DNA is TGCGCCAGCAGCTTGGGGGAGGAGACCCAGTACTTC. Protein sequence: CASSLGEETQYF.